Below are 32 T cell receptor beta chains sequenced from a single sample in a study of cytomegalovirus exposure and HLA in healthy donors. TCRdb's copy holds only in-frame clones and misses some; the assay was immunoSEQ multiplex PCR. The sample has approximately 140,000 clones, approximately 84% seen once. The source material was PBMCs. Every receptor here comes from a woman aged 30 to 39 in good health and CMV-seronegative.

The chain recombines TRBV13 with TRBJ1-3; 7 bases match TRBD1. The CDR3 sequence is 14 residues long. V gave up 5 bases and J gave up 7 bases; unmatched junction bases: 8. Germline-derived CDR1 and CDR2 are PRHDT and FYEKMQ (reference sequence). CDR3 residues: CASSRRQGSNTIYF. CDR3 nucleotide sequence: TGTGCCAGCAGCCGTCGACAGGGTAGTAACACCATATATTTT.

This clone was seen a few times. The V and J genes are TRBV10-3 and TRBJ2-1, with 11 positions matching TRBD2. Looked up from germline, CDR1 is ENHRY and CDR2 is SYGVKD. The CDR3 spans 15 residues. V lost 6 bases, J lost 7 bases, and 8 bases stayed unmatched. CDR3 residues: CAIRDSGGALNEQFF. In DNA form, the CDR3 reads TGTGCCATCAGGGATAGCGGGGGGGCCTTGAATGAGCAGTTCTTC.

The J gene is TRBJ2-3, the V gene TRBV30; 10 bases align to TRBD2. There are 15 residues in the CDR3. With 6 bases clipped from V and 2 bases from J, the junction kept 8 bases outside the gene matches. CDR1 is GTSNPN, CDR2 SVGIG, per germline (reference sequence). The CDR3 DNA sequence: TGTGCCTGCCGGGCTAGCGGGGGACACACAGATACGCAGTATTTT. Translated, it gives CACRASGGHTDTQYF.

This chain links TRBV2 with TRBJ2-6, with TRBD1 matching over 7 bases. Germline V gene data show CDR1 as SNHLY and CDR2 as FYNNEI. J lost 0 bases, V lost 6 bases, and 11 bases had no gene match. CDR3 size: 18 residues. The CDR3 loop reads CASRDPTGINSGANVLTF. DNA of the CDR3: TGTGCCAGCAGGGACCCGACAGGGATTAACTCTGGGGCCAACGTCCTGACTTTC.

This clone showed up just once. The chain carries TRBV7-8 and TRBJ2-7, with 11 bases lining up with TRBD1. CDR1 and CDR2 from the germline V gene are SGHVS and FQNEAQ. The J segment lost 3 bases and the V segment lost 0 bases, leaving 7 bases of the junction unmatched. The CDR3 is made up of 17 amino acids. CDR3 sequence (DNA): TGTGCCAGCAGCTTAGCCCCCTACGGGACAGGGGGCTACGAGCAGTACTTC. Its protein is CASSLAPYGTGGYEQYF.

The chain uses TRBV6-1 and TRBJ1-4; TRBD1 is a possible D gene (6 bases). This CDR3 comprises 13 residues. V dropped 7 bases and J dropped 6 bases, with 12 bases sitting between them. In germline, CDR1 is MNHNS, CDR2 SASEGT. In DNA form, the CDR3 reads TGTGCCAGCAACAGGGTAGTCTATGAAAAACTGTTTTTT. Encoded protein: CASNRVVYEKLFF.

The sample holds one count of this clone. V gene TRBV11-1 combines with J gene TRBJ2-3, with a weak D call TRBD2 (6 bases). Germline assignment: CDR1 SGHAT and CDR2 FQDESV (reference sequence). The CDR3 is made up of 15 amino acids. V lost 0 bases to trimming and J lost 1 base, with 8 bases between them. The CDR3: CASSLAGGRTDTQYF. The CDR3 DNA reads TGTGCCAGCAGCTTAGCGGGGGGACGCACAGATACGCAGTATTTT.

This chain connects TRBV5-1 to TRBJ1-1; 7 positions match TRBD1. Per germline, CDR1 SGHRS and CDR2 YFSETQ. Germline trimming cut 0 bases from V and 5 bases from J; bases unmatched to any gene: 4. This CDR3 has 14 residues. CDR3 nucleotides: TGCGCCAGCAGCTTGGAGAGGGGGCGGACTGAAGCTTTCTTT. The encoded protein is CASSLERGRTEAFF.

The gene calls are TRBV18 and TRBJ1-2; D might be TRBD1 (5 bases). The length of the CDR3 is 13 residues. V shed 6 bases and J shed 0 bases, with 8 bases lying between them. Per the germline V gene, CDR1 is KGHSH and CDR2 is LQKENI. The CDR3 nucleotides read TGTGCCAGCTCCGTGGGGCCTAACTATGGCTACACCTTC. This codes for CASSVGPNYGYTF.

The chain has TRBV10-3 and TRBJ2-7, with 10 nucleotides matching TRBD1. This CDR3 is 13 amino acids long. Germline assignment: CDR1 ENHRY and CDR2 SYGVKD. After removal of 7 bases from V and 3 bases from J, the junction contained 3 bases not matched to a gene. The CDR3 nucleotides read TGTGCCATCAATCGGGACAGGGGCTACGAGCAGTACTTC. Encoded protein: CAINRDRGYEQYF.

J is TRBJ2-2 and V is TRBV5-1; 12 nucleotides match TRBD2. V was clipped by 4 bases and J by 3 bases; unmatched bases: 13. This CDR3 comprises 19 residues. CDR1 SGHRS and CDR2 YFSETQ come from the germline V gene. CDR3 loop: CASSGKTSGGPLDTGELFF. CDR3 DNA: TGCGCCAGCAGCGGAAAGACTAGCGGGGGCCCTCTGGACACCGGGGAGCTGTTTTTT.

The chain joins TRBV28 to TRBJ1-2, with D uncertain. V lost 8 bases and J 0 bases, leaving 10 bases between the germline ends. Germline values: CDR1 MDHEN, CDR2 SYDVKM. The CDR3 consists of 13 residues. The CDR3 coding sequence is TGTGCCAGCTTTGCCAGGACTAACTATGGCTACACCTTC. Translating it yields CASFARTNYGYTF.

The chain is built from TRBV7-3 and TRBJ2-7; 8 bases are a match to TRBD1. The germline V gene has CDR1 SGHTA and CDR2 FQGTGA. The CDR3 runs to 16 residues. The J segment lost 4 bases and the V segment lost 4 bases, leaving 12 bases of the junction unmatched. The CDR3 loop is CASSSIPGTGLYEQYF. Here the CDR3 DNA reads TGTGCCAGCAGCTCAATACCCGGGACAGGACTATACGAGCAGTACTTC. Filled out from reference TRBV7-3 and TRBJ2-7, the complete variable domain reads GAGVSQTPSNKVTEKGKYVELRCDPISGHTALYWYRQSLGQGPEFLIYFQGTGAADDSGLPNDRFFAVRPEGSVSTLKIQRTERGDSAVYLCASSSIPGTGLYEQYFGPGTRLTVT.

The chain is built from TRBV18 and TRBJ2-5, with 7 positions matching TRBD2. The germline V gene encodes CDR1 KGHSH and CDR2 LQKENI. This CDR3 is 12 amino acids long. V shed 6 bases and J 4 bases; nucleotides not matched to a gene: 2. CDR3 sequence reads: CASSRTRETQYF. The CDR3 DNA sequence: TGTGCCAGCTCTCGGACTAGAGAGACCCAGTACTTC.

V is TRBV6-1 and J is TRBJ1-2, with D possibly matching TRBD1 (5 bases). CDR1 MNHNS and CDR2 SASEGT come from the germline V gene. The CDR3 sequence is 13 residues long. V dropped 2 bases and J dropped 7 bases, with 11 bases sitting between them. The DNA of the CDR3 is TGTGCCAGCAGTGAAATGGGGAGGGGTGGCTACACCTTC. It translates to CASSEMGRGGYTF.

The rearrangement uses TRBV5-1 and TRBJ1-2; unclear D gene. Germline V lookup: CDR1 SGHRS, CDR2 YFSETQ. The V end lost 4 bases, the J end lost 1 base, and 20 bases lay between the germline ends. The CDR3 has 17 residues. This CDR3 is CASSPQDGRDNNYGYTF. The CDR3 DNA reads TGCGCCAGCAGCCCACAAGATGGCCGAGACAATAACTATGGCTACACCTTC. Supplemented by reference TRBV5-1 and TRBJ1-2, the full variable domain reads KAGVTQTPRYLIKTRGQQVTLSCSPISGHRSVSWYQQTPGQGLQFLFEYFSETQRNKGNFPGRFSGRQFSNSRSEMNVSTLELGDSALYLCASSPQDGRDNNYGYTFGSGTRLTVV.

This chain uses TRBV7-9 with TRBJ1-1; 10 bases align to TRBD1. The germline V gene has CDR1 SEHNR and CDR2 FQNEAQ (reference sequence). After removal of 4 bases from V and 3 bases from J, the junction contained 5 bases not matched to a gene. There are 15 residues in the CDR3. The CDR3 DNA is TGTGCCAGCAGCTCCCGACAGGGGGCCTACACTGAAGCTTTCTTT. Translation gives CASSSRQGAYTEAFF. The entire variable domain, with the rest obtained from reference TRBV7-9 and TRBJ1-1, is as follows: DTGVSQNPRHKITKRGQNVTFRCDPISEHNRLYWYRQTLGQGPEFLTYFQNEAQLEKSRLLSDRFSAERPKGSFSTLEIQRTEQGDSAMYLCASSSRQGAYTEAFFGQGTRLTVV.

This chain links TRBV9 with TRBJ2-5; 11 bases agree with TRBD2. CDR3 length: 17 residues. Germline CDR1 and CDR2: SGDLS and YYNGEE. V shed 3 bases and J 5 bases; nucleotides not matched to a gene: 12. CDR3 nucleotide sequence: TGTGCCAGCAGCGAAATGGTAGCGGGGGGGCCTGAGGAGACCCAGTACTTC. Protein: CASSEMVAGGPEETQYF.

The V call is TRBV11-2, the J call TRBJ1-2; D not certain. CDR1 is SGHAT, CDR2 FQNNGV, per germline. This CDR3 has 16 amino acids. The V gene lost 0 bases and the J gene lost 2 bases, with 13 bases spanning the gap. The CDR3 loop reads CASSLDSRVPNYGYTF. CDR3 DNA: TGTGCCAGCAGCTTAGATTCCCGGGTACCGAACTATGGCTACACCTTC.

This chain uses TRBV6-6 with TRBJ2-7; 12 bases map to TRBD2. This CDR3 comprises 13 residues. CDR1 and CDR2 (germline): MNHNY, SVGAGI (reference sequence). J gave up 6 bases and V 8 bases, and 5 bases lay outside the gene matches. For the CDR3, the DNA is TGTGCCAGCGGCCGGGGACTAGCGGGCGAGCAGTACTTC. It yields the protein CASGRGLAGEQYF.

This chain links TRBV9 with TRBJ2-3; 7 bases fit TRBD2. The CDR3 runs 14 residues. The germline gives CDR1 SGDLS, CDR2 YYNGEE. V trimming: 2 bases; J trimming: 6 bases; junction bases outside the gene matches: 6. Here the CDR3 reads CASSVLWGGDTQYF. Written as DNA, the CDR3 is TGTGCCAGCAGCGTGCTATGGGGGGGTGATACGCAGTATTTT. Using reference TRBV9 and TRBJ2-3 for the parts outside the CDR3, the full variable domain is DSGVTQTPKHLITATGQRVTLRCSPRSGDLSVYWYQQSLDQGLQFLIQYYNGEERAKGNILERFSAQQFPDLHSELNLSSLELGDSALYFCASSVLWGGDTQYFGPGTRLTVL.

The chain has TRBV7-2 and TRBJ2-1; 8 nucleotides align to TRBD1. Germline V gene sequence: CDR1 SGHTA, CDR2 FQGNSA. With 5 bases clipped from V and 0 bases from J, the junction kept 3 bases outside the gene matches. The CDR3 totals 15 residues. The CDR3: CASSMQGASYNEQFF. In nucleotides, the CDR3 is TGTGCCAGCAGCATGCAGGGGGCCTCCTACAATGAGCAGTTCTTC.

The rearrangement uses TRBV28 and TRBJ2-7; TRBD1 is a possible D gene (6 bases). The V gene lost 6 bases and the J gene lost 5 bases, with 11 bases spanning the gap. The CDR3 extends over 12 amino acids. CDR1 and CDR2 (germline): MDHEN, SYDVKM. The CDR3 bases are TGTGCCAGCAGCCTGGGGGCTAACGAGCAGTACTTC. Translation: CASSLGANEQYF.

The CDR3 sequence: CASNPDRGRAEAFF. The CDR3 DNA follows: TGTGCCAGCAACCCGGACAGGGGGCGGGCTGAAGCTTTCTTT. V and J are TRBV2 and TRBJ1-1; 11 nucleotides line up with TRBD1. Germline CDR1 is SNHLY and CDR2 is FYNNEI. The CDR3 has 14 amino acids. V was clipped by 7 bases and J by 6 bases; unmatched bases: 7.

About this clone: The sample has other DNA sequences that encode this CDR3 too. The chain couples TRBV6-5 to TRBJ1-1, with D tentatively TRBD1 (6 bases). V was trimmed by 6 bases and J by 0 bases, leaving 8 bases between them. The CDR3 runs to 13 residues. In germline, CDR1 is MNHEY, CDR2 SVGAGI. CDR3 coding DNA: TGTGCCAGCAGACGGACAGTGAACACTGAAGCTTTCTTT. Residues: CASRRTVNTEAFF.

The chain couples TRBV28 to TRBJ2-3; D is ambiguous. The germline V and J ends were trimmed by 2 bases and 4 bases, with 4 bases remaining between them. The germline V gene encodes CDR1 MDHEN and CDR2 SYDVKM. The CDR3 length is 12 residues. The CDR3 loop is CASSLISDTQYF. CDR3 nucleotides: TGTGCCAGCAGTTTAATCTCAGATACGCAGTATTTT. Together with reference TRBV28 and TRBJ2-3, the CDR3 gives the full variable domain: DVKVTQSSRYLVKRTGEKVFLECVQDMDHENMFWYRQDPGLGLRLIYFSYDVKMKEKGDIPEGYSVSREKKERFSLILESASTNQTSMYLCASSLISDTQYFGPGTRLTVL.

This rearrangement joins TRBV2 to TRBJ2-7; TRBD1 matches at 7 bases. The CDR3 length is 12 residues. The J segment lost 1 base and the V segment lost 8 bases, leaving 2 bases of the junction unmatched. Germline CDR1 reads SNHLY; CDR2 reads FYNNEI. The CDR3 nucleotides read TGTGCCAGCGGGGACAGATCCTACGAGCAGTACTTC. It yields the protein CASGDRSYEQYF. Filled out from reference TRBV2 and TRBJ2-7, the complete variable domain reads EPEVTQTPSHQVTQMGQEVILRCVPISNHLYFYWYRQILGQKVEFLVSFYNNEISEKSEIFDDQFSVERPDGSNFTLKIRSTKLEDSAMYFCASGDRSYEQYFGPGTRLTVT.

This chain joins TRBV7-9 and TRBJ2-7, with 7 bases identical to TRBD2. CDR3 size: 17 residues. Losses at the gene ends were 1 base for V and 0 bases for J; bases not matched to a gene: 9. In germline, CDR1 is SEHNR, CDR2 FQNEAQ (reference sequence). CDR3 protein: CASSLGRAGLNSYEQYF. CDR3 DNA sequence: TGTGCCAGCAGCTTAGGGCGGGCGGGACTAAACTCCTACGAGCAGTACTTC.

The gene calls are TRBV23-1 and TRBJ1-1, with D possibly matching TRBD1 (6 bases). TRBV23-1 is assigned to the ORF class and has an uncertain function. This CDR3 has 11 amino acids. Trimming pared 9 bases from V and 1 base from J, leaving 6 bases between. The CDR3 is CARDRNTEAFF. CDR3 in DNA: TGCGCCAGGGACAGGAACACTGAAGCTTTCTTT.

This chain uses TRBV4-3 with TRBJ2-2, with D possibly being TRBD1 (5 bases). Deletions cut 4 bases from V and 7 bases from J, with 10 bases between. Looked up from germline, CDR1 is LGHNA and CDR2 is YSLEER. This CDR3 region has 13 residues. Here the CDR3 reads CASSLTVNGELFF. Written as DNA, the CDR3 is TGCGCCAGCAGCCTGACAGTCAACGGGGAGCTGTTTTTT.

The V gene is TRBV27, the J gene TRBJ2-7; D perhaps matches TRBD1 (5 bases). The CDR3 is 12 residues long. The V gene's germline CDR1 is MNHEY and CDR2 SMNVEV (reference sequence). V gave up 5 bases and J gave up 6 bases, with 11 bases separating them. The CDR3 DNA sequence: TGTGCCAGCAGTCGGGTCCAGGGCGAGCAGTACTTC. Translated: CASSRVQGEQYF.

The chain links TRBV18 to TRBJ2-6, with 9 bases fitting TRBD2. The CDR3 has 18 residues. Germline trimming cut 4 bases from V and 0 bases from J; bases unmatched to any gene: 7. From germline, CDR1 is KGHSH and CDR2 LQKENI. The CDR3 reads CASSQRGAESSGANVLTF. The CDR3 DNA reads as TGTGCCAGCTCACAGCGGGGGGCGGAGAGCTCTGGGGCCAACGTCCTGACTTTC.